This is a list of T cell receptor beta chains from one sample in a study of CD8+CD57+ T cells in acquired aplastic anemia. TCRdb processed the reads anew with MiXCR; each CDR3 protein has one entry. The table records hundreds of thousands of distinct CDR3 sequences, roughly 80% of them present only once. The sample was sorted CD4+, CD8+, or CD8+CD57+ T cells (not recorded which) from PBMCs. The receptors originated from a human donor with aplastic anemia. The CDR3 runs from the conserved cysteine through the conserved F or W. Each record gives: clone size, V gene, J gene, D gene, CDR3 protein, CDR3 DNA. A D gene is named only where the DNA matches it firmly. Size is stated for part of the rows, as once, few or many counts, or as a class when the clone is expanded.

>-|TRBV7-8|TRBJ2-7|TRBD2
CASSFPGGGAAQYYEQYF
TGTGCCAGCAGCTTTCCGGGAGGCGGGGCAGCCCAGTACTACGAGCAGTACTTC
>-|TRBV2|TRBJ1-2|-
CASSFGRGGAYVYTF
TGTGCCAGCAGCTTTGGTAGGGGTGGGGCCTATGTCTACACTTTC
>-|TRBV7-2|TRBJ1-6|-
CASSFQAYSAPLHF
TGTGCCAGCAGCTTCCAAGCCTACTCAGCACCCCTCCACTTT
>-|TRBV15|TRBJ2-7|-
CASSDRVLGYEQYF
TGTGCCAGCAGTGACCGGGTGCTAGGCTACGAGCAGTACTTC
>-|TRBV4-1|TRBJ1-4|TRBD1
CASRTGGEKLFF
TGCGCCAGCAGGACAGGGGGTGAAAAACTGTTTTTT
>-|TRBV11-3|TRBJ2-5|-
CASHVALTAQYF
TGTGCCAGCCACGTGGCTCTGACGGCCCAGTACTTC
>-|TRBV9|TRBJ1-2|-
CASSLGTGGYEERYTF
TGTGCCAGCAGCTTGGGGACGGGCGGATACGAAGAGCGCTACACCTTC
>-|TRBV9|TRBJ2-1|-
CASSEVEGGQETLF
TGTGCCAGCAGCGAAGTAGAGGGGGGACAAGAGACCCTCTTC
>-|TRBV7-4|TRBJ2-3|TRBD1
CASSNAQGPQKPYF
TGTGCCAGCAGCAATGCACAGGGGCCCCAAAAGCCGTATTTT
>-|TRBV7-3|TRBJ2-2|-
CASSLVPGELSF
TGTGCCAGCAGCTTAGTACCCGGTGAGCTGTCGTTT
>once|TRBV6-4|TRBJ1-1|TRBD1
CASMGEGQTLNTEAFF
TGTGCCAGCATGGGGGAGGGACAGACCCTGAACACTGAAGCTTTCTTT
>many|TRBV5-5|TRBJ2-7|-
CASSWLEVGTYEQYF
TGTGCCAGCAGCTGGTTGGAGGTTGGGACCTACGAGCAGTACTTC
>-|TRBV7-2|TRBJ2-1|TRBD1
CASSLTGGADNEHFF
TGTGCCAGTAGCTTGACAGGGGGCGCCGACAATGAGCACTTCTTC
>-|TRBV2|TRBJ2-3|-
CCAGGVGSDTQYF
TGTTGCGCCGGGGGCGTGGGGTCAGATACGCAGTATTTT
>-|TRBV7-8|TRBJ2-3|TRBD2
CGASGAGGPDTQYF
TGTGGCGCCAGCGGGGCGGGGGGTCCAGATACGCAGTATTTT
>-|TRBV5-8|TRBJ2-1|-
CASSLLTGQYNEQFF
TGTGCCAGCAGCTTGTTGACGGGCCAATACAATGAGCAGTTCTTC
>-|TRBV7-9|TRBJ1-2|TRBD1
CASSDGQAYYDYTF
TGTGCCAGCAGTGATGGACAGGCCTACTATGATTACACCTTC
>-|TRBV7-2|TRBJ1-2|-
CASSLERDGPVYGYTF
TGTGCCAGCAGCTTGGAGCGAGACGGGCCCGTATATGGCTACACCTTC
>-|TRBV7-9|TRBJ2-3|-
CASSLAGYPYTQYF
TGTGCCAGCAGCTTAGCGGGGTACCCCTATACGCAGTATTTT
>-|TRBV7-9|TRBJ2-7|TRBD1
CAGQGARENQEHGF
TGTGCCGGACAGGGGGCTCGGGAGAACCAGGAACACGGGTTC
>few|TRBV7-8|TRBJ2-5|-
CASSRASGQETQYF
TGTGCCAGCAGCAGAGCGAGCGGGCAAGAGACCCAGTACTTC
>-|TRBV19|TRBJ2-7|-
CASSIDSSYEQYF
TGTGCCAGTAGTATAGACAGCTCCTACGAGCAGTACTTC
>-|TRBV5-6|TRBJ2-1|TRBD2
CASSLGSSGGGEQFF
TGTGCCAGCAGCTTAGGGAGTAGCGGGGGTGGTGAGCAGTTCTTC
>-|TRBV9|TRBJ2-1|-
CASSPRMGGDNEQQFF
TGTGCCAGCAGCCCCAGAATGGGGGGGGACAATGAGCAGCAGTTCTTC
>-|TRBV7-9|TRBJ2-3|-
CASGLGGTDGQYF
TGTGCCAGCGGCTTAGGGGGTACAGATGGGCAGTACTTT
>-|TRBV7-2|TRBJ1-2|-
CASSLRGGGLDYGYTF
TGTGCCAGCAGCTTACGGGGGGGGGGCTTGGACTATGGCTACACCTTC
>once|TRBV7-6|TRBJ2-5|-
CASSLAPGTTYDQYF
TGTGCTAGCAGCTTAGCCCCAGGGACAACCTACGACCAGTACTTC
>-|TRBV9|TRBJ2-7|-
CASGGAGKFYEQYF
TGTGCCAGCGGAGGTGCTGGGAAGTTCTACGAGCAGTACTTC
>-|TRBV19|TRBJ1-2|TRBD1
CASSKGQGAYGYTF
TGTGCCAGTAGTAAGGGACAGGGGGCCTATGGCTACACCTTC
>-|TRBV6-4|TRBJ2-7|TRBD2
CASRPIAGGFNEQYF
TGTGCCAGCAGGCCAATAGCGGGAGGGTTCAATGAGCAGTACTTC
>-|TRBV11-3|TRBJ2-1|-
CASSLDRTADEQLF
TGTGCCAGCAGCTTAGATAGGACAGCGGATGAGCAGCTCTTC
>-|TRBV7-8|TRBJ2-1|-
CASSLERGGDSEDQFF
TGTGCCAGCAGCTTAGAGAGAGGCGGGGATAGCGAGGATCAGTTCTTC
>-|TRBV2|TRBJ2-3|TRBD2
CASRYTVLAGVPDTQYF
TGTGCCAGCAGATACACCGTACTAGCGGGAGTTCCAGATACGCAGTATTTT
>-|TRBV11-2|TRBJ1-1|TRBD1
CASSNKVAPAGQANTEAFF
TGTGCCAGCAGCAATAAGGTAGCTCCTGCGGGACAGGCGAACACTGAAGCTTTCTTT
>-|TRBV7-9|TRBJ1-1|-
CASSPLGDHDQYVFF
TGTGCCAGCAGCCCCCTTGGAGACCACGACCAGTACGTCTTCTTT
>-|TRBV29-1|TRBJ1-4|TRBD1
CSVGQGDSTNEKLFF
TGCAGCGTCGGACAGGGGGATTCAACTAATGAAAAACTGTTTTTT
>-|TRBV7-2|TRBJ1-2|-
CASSWWRDRVTDYTF
TGTGCCAGCAGCTGGTGGAGGGACCGCGTCACTGACTATACCTTC
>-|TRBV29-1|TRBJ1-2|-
CSVVLTGGKANYGYTF
TGCAGCGTTGTACTAACAGGCGGGAAGGCTAACTATGGCTACACCTTC
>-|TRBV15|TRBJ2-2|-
CATSGPRGHTGELFF
TGTGCCACCAGCGGGCCGCGTGGGCACACCGGGGAGCTGTTTTTT
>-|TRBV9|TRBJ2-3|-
CASSVGTDTEYFQYF
TGTGCCAGCAGCGTAGGGACAGATACGGAGTATTTTCAGTATTTT
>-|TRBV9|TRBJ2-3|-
CASSVDSASDKSHF
TGTGCCAGCAGCGTCGACAGCGCCTCCGATAAGTCGCATTTT
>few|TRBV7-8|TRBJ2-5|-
CASGDGGTETQSFYF
TGTGCCAGCGGGGACGGGGGCACAGAGACGCAGTCTTTTTACTTC
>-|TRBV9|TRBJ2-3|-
CASGGGGTNQYYF
TGTGCCAGCGGGGGCGGGGGCACCAATCAGTACTATTTT
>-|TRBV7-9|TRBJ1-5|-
CASSSDLIGNQPQHF
TGTGCCAGCAGCTCCGACCTTATAGGTAATCAGCCCCAGCATTTT
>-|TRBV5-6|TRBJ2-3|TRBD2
CASSLLGGDHTDTQYF
TGTGCCAGCAGCTTGTTGGGGGGGGATCACACAGATACGCAGTATTTT
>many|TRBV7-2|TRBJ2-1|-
CASSFNRDNEQFF
TGTGCCAGCAGCTTTAACAGGGACAATGAGCAGTTCTTC
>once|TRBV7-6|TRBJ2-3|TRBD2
CASTLGRVPSAHYF
TGTGCCAGCACCCTAGGGAGGGTCCCCTCTGCGCACTACTTT
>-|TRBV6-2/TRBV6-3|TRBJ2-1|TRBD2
CASSYRSSGRSDEQFF
TGTGCCAGCAGTTACCGCAGTAGCGGGAGGAGCGATGAGCAGTTCTTC
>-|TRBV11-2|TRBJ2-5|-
CASSGYGYKETQYF
TGTGCCAGCAGCGGATATGGCTACAAAGAGACCCAGTACTTC
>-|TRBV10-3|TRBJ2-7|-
CAGRVTYSGYEQYF
TGTGCCGGCCGGGTCACCTACTCGGGATACGAGCAGTACTTC
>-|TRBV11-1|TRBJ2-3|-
CASSLRDTGPDTQYF
TGTGCCAGCAGCTTACGGGACACAGGACCAGATACGCAGTATTTT
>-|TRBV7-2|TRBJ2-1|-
CASSLHGDAQVF
TGTGCCAGCAGCTTACACGGGGATGCGCAGGTCTTC
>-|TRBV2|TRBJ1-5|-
CASKRTVNQPQHF
TGTGCCAGCAAACGGACAGTCAATCAGCCCCAGCATTTT
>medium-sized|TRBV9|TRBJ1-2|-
CASSGEGDPKDGYTF
TGTGCCAGCAGCGGAGAAGGGGACCCGAAGGATGGCTACACCTTC
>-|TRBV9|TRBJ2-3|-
CASGFAGTDTPYYF
TGTGCCAGCGGGTTCGCGGGCACAGATACGCCGTATTATTTT
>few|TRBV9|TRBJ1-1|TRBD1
CASGTGGTGVNTEAFF
TGTGCCAGCGGGACAGGGGGGACAGGGGTGAACACTGAAGCTTTCTTT
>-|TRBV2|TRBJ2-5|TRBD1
CASGEGGTDTQYFF
TGTGCCAGCGGGGAAGGGGGCACAGATACGCAGTATTTCTTC
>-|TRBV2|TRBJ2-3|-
CASGDGGTATQYFF
-
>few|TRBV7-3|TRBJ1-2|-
CASSPRDTGNTF
TGTGCCAGCAGCCCCCGGGACACTGGAAACACCTTC